This T cell receptor (beta chain) was identified during a study of cytomegalovirus exposure and HLA in healthy donors (dated by TCRdb to the late 2010s). With respect to the entire study: An earlier analysis of roughly 610 of the donors reported approximately 300 Gb of sequence data and 117 million unique TCR beta sequences obtained from about 200 million T cells. An early release that covered some 630 HLA-typed donors contained approximately 300 gigabases of sequencing data and around 80 million unique TCR sequences. The genetic ancestry cluster associated with self-reported Caucasian donors included roughly four fifths of the approximately 400 genotyped donors. The study was designed to test whether signatures of past pathogen exposure could be identified by cataloging public T cell receptors. The T cell repertoires of some 700 subjects were profiled by immunosequencing and related to cytomegalovirus serostatus. Along with the approximately 620-subject first cohort, a separate validation cohort of over a hundred different subjects was used. High-throughput TCR immunosequencing, statistical association of individual TCRs with disease status, and machine learning were combined to predict cytomegalovirus infection status. A later analysis re-examined previously published TCR beta repertoires from just over 650 donors and added high-resolution HLA genotyping to investigate patterns of TCR occurrence. The later analysis used no new phenotypic data to find candidate immune exposures, relying instead on TCR beta sequences and their occurrence across donors. To decide whether each TCR beta V gene segment behaved as functional or pseudogenic, an earlier analysis of some 600 of the donors relied on high-throughput TCR beta sequencing. Donor age, sex, ethnicity and CMV serostatus were compiled alongside the repertoire data. In a later genetic analysis, genome-wide SNP genotypes for about three fifths of the 666 donors were used, and that subset was treated as a discovery cohort. Every repertoire in the discovery cohort had been generated on one and the same sequencing platform. HLA typing covered class I and class II loci at four-digit resolution. The number of typed donors differed by locus: 629-630 for A, B, C, DRB1 and DQB1; 522 for DQA1; 606 for DPA1; and 400 to 480 for DPB1. Because of strong linkage in the cohort, roughly five DR-DQ haplotypes were treated as single units for association and clustering. Across some 400 genotyped donors of the cohort, an average of approximately 220,000 unique TCR beta nucleotide sequences per donor were sequenced, and around 19% of those sequences were non-productive. Points the paper makes about the study in general: Most TCR sequences were observed very rarely across donors, whereas some public TCRs were present in many individuals. Immune exposure information for the cohort was limited to CMV serostatus. A few of the identified cytomegalovirus-associated TCR beta chains were confirmed in vitro to be specific for cytomegalovirus antigens. In a later genetic analysis, a missense DCLRE1C variant was associated with V-gene and J-gene trimming of TCR beta chains, and the association was replicated in an independent cohort. Over 15 rarely observed V segments, including chromosome 9 orphons, were excluded from the earlier analysis of several hundred of the donors because counts were too low. Only TCR beta chains were sequenced in this cohort, and the absence of alpha or paired-chain data limited detectable features. In a later analysis, the rate of TCR association differed among HLA loci, with DRB1 alleles having the most associated TCRs and HLA-C alleles having the fewest. Compared with equally common non-associated chains, HLA-associated TCR beta chains in a later analysis were more clonally expanded and had lower generation probabilities. Correlated functional status among segregating V segments might reflect linkage disequilibrium, but an unknown experimental factor could not be ruled out. When HLA alleles, especially DR and DQ, strongly co-occurred, TCR associations were difficult to assign to individual alleles. Broadly in line with IMGT annotations, most TCR beta V segments showed up in productive rearrangements about 90% or about 30% of the time in an earlier analysis of around 550 of the donors. Because HLA typing was unavailable for some donors at each locus, only the typed subset was used in association tests. A cluster of highly shared sequence variants was judged likely to be a technical artifact of the sequencing pipeline. A later analysis associated 15,000 to 20,000 TCR beta sequences with specific HLA alleles at a false discovery rate of 0.05. A later analysis found that most CMV-associated TCR beta chains appeared HLA-restricted, with HLA associations seemingly driven largely by CMV exposure. The presence/absence analyses assumed that sequencing depth was roughly uniform across donors, and that assumption may not be true. Several of the top co-occurrence clusters appeared to be linked to parvovirus B19, influenza, CMV and Epstein-Barr virus, according to a later analysis. A further reported finding was that TCR beta sequences accurately predicted the HLA-A and HLA-B alleles for most subjects in the first cohort. The 87-base-pair reads could not distinguish some IMGT-functional V segments, including TRBV6-2 and TRBV6-3, so those segments were excluded. In a later genetic analysis, fewer N-insertions in productive TCRs were reported among donors in an Asian-associated ancestry cluster than the roughly 700-donor mean. The authors suggested that the approach could potentially be extended to other disease states and immunological phenotypes. The study listed 150 to 200 TCR beta chains as associated with cytomegalovirus. In both the original and validation cohorts, the classifier was reported to diagnose cytomegalovirus status with high specificity and sensitivity.

With regard to this clone: The antigen this receptor binds is unknown. Per-nucleotide qualities are absent, and no much larger clonotype sits a single base away.

Libraries were made using the immunoSEQ multiplex PCR assay. For the multiplex PCR, a mixture combining 60 forward primers for TCR Vbeta segments and 13 reverse primers for TCR Jbeta segments was used. Amplification of the CDR3 region of rearranged TCR beta genes was performed with a multiplex PCR assay on genomic DNA. The amplified TCR beta libraries were sequenced on the Illumina HiSeq System as 87-base-pair reads. Concerning the study's data processing: A later analysis counted about 80 million unique TCR beta chains across the 500 to 850 repertoires, and some 11 million of these chains were shared by at least two donors. To remove PCR and sequencing errors, raw reads were error-corrected and collapsed into unique sequences using a nearest-neighbor algorithm that merged closely related sequences. CDR3 sequences were aligned to IMGT reference sequences to assign V, D and J gene segments. For a sequence to be retained, at least a six-nucleotide match to both a V gene segment and a J gene segment was required. A rearrangement was called productive if the CDR3 had no stop codons and remained in frame with V and J, and every other rearrangement was called non-productive. Following IMGT convention, CDR3 was defined as the stretch from the second conserved V-encoded cysteine up to the conserved J-encoded phenylalanine. In an earlier analysis of roughly 580 of the donors, sequences lacking an unambiguous match to a single V gene segment were excluded. In an earlier analysis of several hundred of the donors, a V segment was called functional when productive rearrangements were above 56.7%, and segregating when the standard deviation between donors exceeded 5%. A statistical classification framework was built to diagnose cytomegalovirus status from the catalog of TCR beta chain sequences. In a later analysis, V and J genes were assigned by comparing TCR nucleotide sequences against IMGT/GENE-DB human TR gene sequences. Using the TCRdist pipeline, a later analysis assigned CDR3 sequences along with most-parsimonious VDJ recombination scenarios. In a later analysis, each TCR beta chain was defined by its CDR3 amino acid sequence together with its V-gene family, and reads without a unique V-gene family were excluded. As a way to deal with suspected cross-contamination and a sequencing artifact, a later analysis dropped approximately 570 nucleotide sequences that were highly shared and had low generation probability. For each public chain, a later analysis derived a clonal expansion index from normalized ranks of inferred template counts within each repertoire. In a later analysis, generation probabilities were computed using a VDJ recombination model fitted to out-of-frame rearrangements, and the results were checked against IGoR. Hypergeometric tests were used in a later analysis to score TCR-TCR, TCR-HLA and TCR-CMV co-occurrence, with a repertoire-size bias correction applied to the TCR pairs. A later analysis estimated false discovery rates by permuting HLA or CMV assignments 20 times. In a later analysis, co-occurring TCRs were grouped using DBSCAN, and TCRdist sequence similarity was added for clustering within HLA-allele-positive subsets. For co-occurrence clustering, repertoires with fewer than 30,000 or more than 120,000 public chains were excluded, along with five repertoires with anomalous nucleotide sharing. In TCRdb, the immuneACCESS table is reduced to in-frame sequences with V and J assigned. These tables do not hold every clone; where another copy was compared, an unresolved V gene accounts for under half, and the others remain unexplained. The DNA was the basis for D and trimming; V, J and clone size are from that table. For this sample there are around 78,000 clones; 55% to 85% appear just once. The leading ten clones occupy 11% of the sample.

In total, approximately 700 healthy bone marrow donors made up the cohort. Cohort members were all nominally healthy when sampled, although unrecorded immune exposures were likely present. The donor tested CMV seropositive, placing the donor among the 289 seropositive members of the cohort. A peripheral blood sample was collected from each donor, and TCR beta sequencing was performed on peripheral blood mononuclear cells. Genomic DNA extraction from the blood cell samples was performed with the Qiagen DNeasy Blood Extraction Kit. For CDR1 and CDR2, the germline V gene lists MNHEY and SVGAGI. V and J are truncated by 7 bases and 11 bases respectively, leaving an intervening sequence of 16 bases. Reading from cysteine to phenylalanine, the CDR3 counts 12 amino acids. The CDR3 DNA has 36 bases and is translated from base 1.

Sequenced material: PBMCs. This receptor chain uses TRBV6-5 and TRBJ2-3, and possibly TRBD1, on 5 matching bases. The receptor's source is a woman aged 40 to 50 in good health and CMV-seropositive. This receptor has the CDR3 CASTPGQGRQYF. The sequenced DNA: TGTGCCAGCACTCCCGGGCAGGGCAGGCAGTATTTT.